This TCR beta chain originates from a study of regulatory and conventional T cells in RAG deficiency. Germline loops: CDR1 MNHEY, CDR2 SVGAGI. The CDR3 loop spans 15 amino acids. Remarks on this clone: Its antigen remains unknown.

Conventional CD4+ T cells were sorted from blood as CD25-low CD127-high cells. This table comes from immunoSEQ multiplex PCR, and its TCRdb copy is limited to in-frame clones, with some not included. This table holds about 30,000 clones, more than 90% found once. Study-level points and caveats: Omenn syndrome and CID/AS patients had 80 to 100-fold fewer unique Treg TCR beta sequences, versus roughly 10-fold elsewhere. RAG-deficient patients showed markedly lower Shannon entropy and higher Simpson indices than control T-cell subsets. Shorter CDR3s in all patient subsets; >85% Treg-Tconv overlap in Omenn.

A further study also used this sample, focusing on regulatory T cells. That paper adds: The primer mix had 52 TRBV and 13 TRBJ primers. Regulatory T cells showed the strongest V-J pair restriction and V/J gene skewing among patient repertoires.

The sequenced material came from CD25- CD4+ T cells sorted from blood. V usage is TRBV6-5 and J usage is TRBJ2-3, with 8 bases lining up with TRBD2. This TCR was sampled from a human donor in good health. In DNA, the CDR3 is TGTGCGTCGATGCGGGGGGCTATAAGCACAGATACGCAGTATTTT. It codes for CASMRGAISTDTQYF.